These 23 T cell receptor beta chains were all obtained from the same sample, sequenced in a study of T cells in Graves' hyperthyroidism and ophthalmopathy. TCR beta CDR3 region amplification was performed from RNA transcripts. A set of HTBI primers served as the primers for a first-round RT-PCR of the TCR CDR3. From the multiplex PCR reads, TCRdb called clonotypes with MiXCR, one entry per CDR3 protein. The sample has under 800,000 distinct CDR3 sequences, 14% seen once; the top ten hold 9.5% to 13%. The specimen sequenced was blood. Receptors originate from a woman between 18 and 29 years old with Graves' hyperthyroidism.

This clonotype came up a few times. The chain employs TRBV18 and TRBJ1-3; weak D call: TRBD1 (6 bases). CDR3 length: 15 residues. V lost 4 bases to trimming and J lost 4 bases, with 14 bases between them. Germline-derived CDR1 and CDR2 are KGHSH and LQKENI. CDR3 nucleotides: TGTGCCAGCTCACAGGGGGGACCACGCGGAAACACCATATATTTT. Protein product: CASSQGGPRGNTIYF.

This clonotype was observed a handful of times. The rearrangement joins TRBV27 to TRBJ2-5; 7 positions agree with TRBD1. CDR3 size: 15 residues. CDR1 is MNHEY and CDR2 is SMNVEV in the germline V gene (reference sequence). The junction had 10 bases not matched to a gene; V was cut back by 4 bases and J by 5 bases. CDR3 amino acids: CASSSTRGQWETQYF. CDR3 sequence (DNA): TGTGCCAGCAGTTCTACCCGGGGACAGTGGGAGACCCAGTACTTC.

The rearrangement uses TRBV28 and TRBJ2-1; 13 bases align to TRBD2. The CDR3 runs to 17 residues. Germline V gene lookup returns CDR1 MDHEN and CDR2 SYDVKM. Germline trimming cut 8 bases from V and 8 bases from J; bases unmatched to any gene: 15. The CDR3 coding sequence is TGTGCCAGCTTAGGCTATCCTGGACTAGCGGGAGAATATGAGCAGTTCTTC. Translation gives CASLGYPGLAGEYEQFF.

This clonotype was recorded at least ten times. The V and J genes are TRBV30 and TRBJ2-3, with D possibly matching TRBD1 (6 bases). This CDR3 comprises 17 residues. The germline V gene has CDR1 GTSNPN and CDR2 SVGIG (reference sequence). Trimming took 0 bases from V and 3 from J, leaving 19 bases between them. The CDR3: CAWSVRHRAMGTDTQYF. The CDR3 DNA reads TGTGCCTGGAGTGTACGGCACAGGGCAATGGGTACAGATACGCAGTATTTT.

This clonotype was found many times. The chain joins TRBV7-2 to TRBJ1-1, with D possibly matching TRBD1 (5 bases). V was cut by 5 bases and J by 1 base, with 11 bases left in between. This CDR3 spans 14 amino acids. The germline V gene encodes CDR1 SGHTA and CDR2 FQGNSA. In nucleotides, the CDR3 is TGTGCCAGCAGCCAGAGGAGGGGGAACACTGAAGCTTTCTTT. Its translation: CASSQRRGNTEAFF.

This chain uses TRBV20-1 with TRBJ2-7, with D perhaps TRBD1 (5 bases). The V end was cut by 8 bases, the J end by 5 bases, with 16 bases between. Germline V gene data show CDR1 as DFQATT and CDR2 as SNEGSKA (reference sequence). This CDR3 has 12 amino acids. CDR3 in amino acids: CSKNRYRDEQYF. The CDR3 DNA reads TGCAGTAAGAACAGGTATCGGGACGAGCAGTACTTC.

V gene TRBV6-1 combines with J gene TRBJ2-7; D may correspond to TRBD1 or TRBD2 (5 bases each). The CDR3 length is 14 residues. Germline CDR1 MNHNS, CDR2 SASEGT. The ends were cut back, 2 bases at V and 4 bases at J, with 12 bases in the middle. DNA of the CDR3: TGTGCCAGCAGTGAACCGGGACCAAAATACGAGCAGTACTTC. The encoded protein is CASSEPGPKYEQYF.

This clonotype occurred many times. This chain joins TRBV2 and TRBJ1-2; 9 bases fit TRBD1. The CDR3 has 13 amino acids. Losses at the gene ends were 6 bases for V and 8 bases for J; bases not matched to a gene: 7. CDR1 and CDR2 (germline): SNHLY, FYNNEI. CDR3 sequence: CASSWGQGGGYTF. CDR3 nucleotide sequence: TGTGCCAGCAGCTGGGGACAGGGAGGAGGCTACACCTTC.

Many counts were recorded for this clonotype. The chain recombines TRBV3-1 with TRBJ2-5, with D unresolved. V gave up 3 bases and J gave up 5 bases, with 16 bases separating them. The CDR3 is made up of 15 amino acids. CDR1 LGHDT and CDR2 YNNKEL come from the germline V gene (reference sequence). The CDR3: CASSHDLQTQETQYF. DNA for the CDR3: TGTGCCAGCAGCCATGACCTTCAAACGCAGGAGACCCAGTACTTC.

This clonotype was counted many times. This chain uses TRBV11-2 with TRBJ1-4; D not certain. V lost 1 base to trimming and J lost 7 bases, with 13 bases between them. This CDR3 comprises 15 residues. Looked up from germline, CDR1 is SGHAT and CDR2 is FQNNGV. CDR3 amino acids: CASSLGVTSGEKLFF. The CDR3 DNA follows: TGTGCCAGCAGCTTAGGGGTAACGTCGGGTGAAAAACTGTTTTTT.

V gene TRBV5-4 combines with J gene TRBJ2-7, with 7 positions matching TRBD1. The CDR3 covers 15 residues. Germline V gene sequence: CDR1 SGHNT, CDR2 YYREEE (reference sequence). Unmatched junction bases numbered 6, after V lost 0 bases and J lost 3 bases. The CDR3 nucleotides read TGTGCCAGCAGCTTGGCCGCCGACAGGGTCTACGAGCAGTACTTC. This translates into CASSLAADRVYEQYF.

This clonotype has only a few counts. The chain uses TRBV6-5 and TRBJ2-6; no reliable D call. Trimming left V 2 bases short and J 2 bases short, with 13 bases between. The CDR3 covers 17 residues. Germline V lookup: CDR1 MNHEY, CDR2 SVGAGI. CDR3 in amino acids: CASSYVAVRTGANVLTF. Written as DNA, the CDR3 is TGTGCCAGCAGTTACGTTGCGGTGAGGACTGGGGCCAACGTCCTGACTTTC.

This clonotype appeared many times. The V and J genes are TRBV28 and TRBJ2-1; 7 bases match TRBD2. V lost 3 bases to trimming and J lost 6 bases; unmatched junction nucleotides: 5. Germline assignment: CDR1 MDHEN and CDR2 SYDVKM. The CDR3 extends over 14 amino acids. The CDR3 nucleotides read TGTGCCAGCAGTTTTAAGGGGAGGGTCAATGAGCAGTTCTTC. Translated, it gives CASSFKGRVNEQFF.

This chain joins TRBV11-2 and TRBJ2-2; the match to TRBD2 covers 7 bases. The V and J ends lost 4 bases and 6 bases, in that order; junction bases with no gene match: 8. CDR1 and CDR2 from the germline V gene are SGHAT and FQNNGV. This CDR3 has 15 amino acids. The CDR3 DNA is TGTGCCAGCAGCTCGAAATGGGAGGGACCCGGGGAGCTGTTTTTT. Its protein product is CASSSKWEGPGELFF.

This clonotype has a single count. V gene TRBV24-1 combines with J gene TRBJ2-1; 8 bases agree with TRBD2. The V gene end was trimmed by 2 bases and the J gene end by 4 bases; junction bases not matched to a gene: 6. Germline V gene sequence: CDR1 KGHDR, CDR2 SFDVKD. This CDR3 is 16 amino acids long. The CDR3 reads CATSDYSGGGYNEQFF. The CDR3 region has the DNA TGTGCCACCAGTGATTATTCGGGAGGGGGATACAATGAGCAGTTCTTC.

In this sample, this clonotype turned up many times. The rearrangement joins TRBV18 to TRBJ2-3; maybe TRBD1 (6 bases). The CDR3 sequence is 14 residues long. V lost 4 bases and J lost 4, with 12 bases in between. The V gene's germline CDR1 is KGHSH and CDR2 LQKENI. The CDR3 DNA reads as TGTGCCAGCTCACAGGGGGTGGCCCCAGATACGCAGTATTTT. Amino acid sequence: CASSQGVAPDTQYF.

This clonotype was counted between two and nine times. The V call is TRBV5-1, the J call TRBJ1-2, with D tentatively TRBD1 (5 bases). CDR3 size: 13 residues. V lost 6 bases to trimming and J lost 3 bases, with 12 bases between them. Germline CDR1 SGHRS, CDR2 YFSETQ. CDR3 nucleotide sequence: TGCGCCAGCAAGGAGGGGAATTACTATGGCTACACCTTC. Translated: CASKEGNYYGYTF.

The chain is built from TRBV5-1 and TRBJ1-2; possible D gene TRBD1, 5 bases. The CDR3 sequence is 13 residues long. Germline V lookup: CDR1 SGHRS, CDR2 YFSETQ. The ends were cut back, 0 bases at V and 5 bases at J, with 8 bases in the middle. The CDR3 loop reads CASSLETGYGYTF. The CDR3 DNA follows: TGCGCCAGCAGCTTGGAAACAGGTTATGGCTACACCTTC. Full variable domain (outside the CDR3, taken from reference TRBV5-1 and TRBJ1-2): KAGVTQTPRYLIKTRGQQVTLSCSPISGHRSVSWYQQTPGQGLQFLFEYFSETQRNKGNFPGRFSGRQFSNSRSEMNVSTLELGDSALYLCASSLETGYGYTFGSGTRLTVV.

This clonotype was detected ten times or more. The V and J genes are TRBV27 and TRBJ2-7, with D unresolved. The CDR3 covers 16 residues. V was cut by 0 bases and J by 7 bases, with 19 bases left in between. The germline CDR1 and CDR2 sequences are MNHEY and SMNVEV (reference sequence). The CDR3 protein is CASSLSPPGAAVEQYF. CDR3 DNA: TGTGCCAGCAGTTTATCCCCCCCGGGCGCCGCCGTGGAGCAGTACTTC.

The chain is built from TRBV15 and TRBJ2-5; 11 bases are a match to TRBD2. Per the germline V gene, CDR1 is LNHNV and CDR2 is YYDKDF (reference sequence). The CDR3 runs to 14 residues. The J segment lost 7 bases and the V segment lost 1 base, leaving 2 bases of the junction unmatched. This CDR3 is CATSRAGTSGTQYF. CDR3 sequence (DNA): TGTGCCACCAGCAGAGCAGGGACTAGCGGGACCCAGTACTTC.

This clonotype was observed many times. V is TRBV6-1 and J is TRBJ2-7; 10 bases match TRBD1. After removal of 7 bases from V and 5 bases from J, the junction contained 5 bases not matched to a gene. CDR3 length equals 13 residues. The germline gives CDR1 MNHNS, CDR2 SASEGT. The CDR3 region has the DNA TGTGCCAGCACCGGACAGGGGGGCAACGAGCAGTACTTC. Protein sequence: CASTGQGGNEQYF.

The V call is TRBV10-3, the J call TRBJ1-3; D unclear. Germline CDR1 is ENHRY and CDR2 is SYGVKD. V lost 11 bases to trimming and J lost 6 bases, with 17 bases between them. This CDR3 comprises 13 residues. The CDR3 is CAARVGEENTIYF. The CDR3 bases are TGTGCCGCCCGGGTCGGCGAGGAAAACACCATATATTTT.

This clonotype was counted at least ten times. The V gene is TRBV12-3 or TRBV12-4, the J gene TRBJ2-3; D is possibly TRBD2 (5 bases). There are 14 residues in the CDR3. The V end was cut by 8 bases, the J end by 0 bases, with 12 bases between. Written as DNA, the CDR3 is TGTGCCAGCGTCTTGAGGGCTAGCACAGATACGCAGTATTTT. This codes for CASVLRASTDTQYF.